The T cell receptor beta chain described here comes from a study of cytomegalovirus exposure and HLA in healthy donors. The PCR was carried out with 60 Vbeta primers and 13 Jbeta primers. Authors' analysis steps: About 10 million shared chains were among the about 80 million unique TCR beta chains that a later analysis counted. Measured with immunoSEQ multiplex PCR; TCRdb has only the in-frame clones, and not every one. The D gene and trimming were derived from the DNA, and the V and J assignments and clone size from that table. The table shows about 63,000 clones, with roughly 80% occurring only once. Concerning this clone itself: What it recognizes is unknown.

Findings and limits, study-wide: Some TCR beta chains (164 of them) were listed as cytomegalovirus-associated.

This TCR was sampled from a woman aged 40 to 55 in good health and CMV-seropositive. The sample comprised PBMCs.

The CDR3, as DNA: TGTGCCAGCTCACCACCGGCAGGGCGAGAGACCCAGTACTTC. Translated: CASSPPAGRETQYF. The chain joins TRBV18 to TRBJ2-5; the D gene is possibly TRBD1 (5 bases). The germline V gene encodes CDR1 KGHSH and CDR2 LQKENI. The CDR3 extends over 14 amino acids. V lost 0 bases to trimming and J lost 4 bases, with 9 bases between them. The entire variable domain, with the rest obtained from reference TRBV18 and TRBJ2-5, is as follows: NAGVMQNPRHLVRRRGQEARLRCSPMKGHSHVYWYRQLPEEGLKFMVYLQKENIIDESGMPKERFSAEFPKEGPSILRIQQVVRGDSAAYFCASSPPAGRETQYFGPGTRLLVL.